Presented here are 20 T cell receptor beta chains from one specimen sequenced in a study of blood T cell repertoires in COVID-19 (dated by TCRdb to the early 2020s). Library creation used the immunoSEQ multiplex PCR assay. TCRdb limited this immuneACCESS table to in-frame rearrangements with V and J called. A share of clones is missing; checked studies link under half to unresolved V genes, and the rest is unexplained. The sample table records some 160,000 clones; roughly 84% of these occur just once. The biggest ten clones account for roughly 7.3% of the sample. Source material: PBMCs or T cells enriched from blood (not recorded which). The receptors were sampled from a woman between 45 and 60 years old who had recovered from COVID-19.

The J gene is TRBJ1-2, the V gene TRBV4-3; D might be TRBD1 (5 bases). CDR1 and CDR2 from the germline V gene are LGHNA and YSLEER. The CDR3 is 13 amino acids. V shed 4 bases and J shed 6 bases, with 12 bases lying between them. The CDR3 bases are TGCGCCAGCAGCCTCAGGGTTGGTGATGGCTACACCTTC. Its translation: CASSLRVGDGYTF.

CDR3 amino acids: CASSSARGRNPPLHF. The CDR3 DNA sequence: TGTGCCAGCAGCTCGGCTAGGGGGCGGAATCCACCCCTCCACTTT. This chain joins TRBV7-2 and TRBJ1-6; 7 bases are a match to TRBD1. Germline V lookup: CDR1 SGHTA, CDR2 FQGNSA. The CDR3 spans 15 residues. The trim removed 4 bases at V and 11 bases at J, leaving 11 bases unmatched.

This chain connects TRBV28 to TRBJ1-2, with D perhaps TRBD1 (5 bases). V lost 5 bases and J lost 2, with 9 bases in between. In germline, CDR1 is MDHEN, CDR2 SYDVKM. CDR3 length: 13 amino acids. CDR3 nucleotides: TGTGCCAGCAGTCCGACAGTAAACTATGGCTACACCTTC. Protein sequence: CASSPTVNYGYTF.

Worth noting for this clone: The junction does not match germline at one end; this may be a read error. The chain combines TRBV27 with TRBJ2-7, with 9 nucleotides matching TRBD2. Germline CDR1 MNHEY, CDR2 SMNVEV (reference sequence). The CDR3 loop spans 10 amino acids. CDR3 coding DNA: TGTGCCAGCACCCTAGCGGGATGGAACTTC. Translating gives CASTLAGWNF.

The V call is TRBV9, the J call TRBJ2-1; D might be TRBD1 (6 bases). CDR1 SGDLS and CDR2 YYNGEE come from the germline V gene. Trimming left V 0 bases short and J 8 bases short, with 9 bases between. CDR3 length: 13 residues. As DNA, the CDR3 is TGTGCCAGCAGCGTAGCACAGGGCGATGAGCAGTTCTTC. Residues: CASSVAQGDEQFF.

DNA of the CDR3: TGTGCCAGCAGCGTAGGCGGGACAGGGGTCGAGCAGTACTTC. Translating it yields CASSVGGTGVEQYF. The J gene is TRBJ2-7, the V gene TRBV9; TRBD1 aligns across 10 bases. The CDR3 is made up of 14 amino acids. V trimming: 0 bases; J trimming: 6 bases; junction bases outside the gene matches: 3. Germline V CDR1 and CDR2: SGDLS, YYNGEE.

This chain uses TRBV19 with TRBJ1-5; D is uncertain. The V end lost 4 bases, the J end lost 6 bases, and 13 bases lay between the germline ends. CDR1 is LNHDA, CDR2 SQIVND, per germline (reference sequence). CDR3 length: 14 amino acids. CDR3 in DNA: TGTGCCAGTAGTACCGCCTGGGAGGGTCAGCCCCAGCATTTT. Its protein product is CASSTAWEGQPQHF.

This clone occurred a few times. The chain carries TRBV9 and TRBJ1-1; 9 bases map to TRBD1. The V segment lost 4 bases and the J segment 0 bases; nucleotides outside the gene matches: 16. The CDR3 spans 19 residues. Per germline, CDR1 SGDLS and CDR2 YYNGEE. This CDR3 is CASSLKPGHRGLMNTEAFF. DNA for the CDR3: TGTGCCAGCAGCCTCAAACCGGGGCACAGGGGGCTAATGAACACTGAAGCTTTCTTT. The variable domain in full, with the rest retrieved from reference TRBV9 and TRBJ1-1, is DSGVTQTPKHLITATGQRVTLRCSPRSGDLSVYWYQQSLDQGLQFLIQYYNGEERAKGNILERFSAQQFPDLHSELNLSSLELGDSALYFCASSLKPGHRGLMNTEAFFGQGTRLTVV.

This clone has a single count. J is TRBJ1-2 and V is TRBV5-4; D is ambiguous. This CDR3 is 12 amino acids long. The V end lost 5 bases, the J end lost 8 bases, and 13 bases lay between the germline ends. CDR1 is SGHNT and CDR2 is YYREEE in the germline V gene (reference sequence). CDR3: CASSLDTLGYTF. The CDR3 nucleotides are TGTGCCAGCAGTTTAGATACCTTAGGCTACACCTTC.

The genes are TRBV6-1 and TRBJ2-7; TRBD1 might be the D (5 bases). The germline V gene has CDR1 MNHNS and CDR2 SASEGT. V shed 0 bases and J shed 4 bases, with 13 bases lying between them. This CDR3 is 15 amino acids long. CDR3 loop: CASSEAPTQGYEQYF. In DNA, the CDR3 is TGTGCCAGCAGTGAAGCTCCAACGCAGGGATACGAGCAGTACTTC.

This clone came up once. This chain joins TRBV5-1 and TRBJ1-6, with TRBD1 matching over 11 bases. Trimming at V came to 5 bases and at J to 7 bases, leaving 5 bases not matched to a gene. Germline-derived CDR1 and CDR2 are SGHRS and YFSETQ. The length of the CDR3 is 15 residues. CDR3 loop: CASREGTGGNSPLHF. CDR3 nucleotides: TGCGCCAGCAGGGAGGGGACAGGGGGGAATTCACCCCTCCACTTT.

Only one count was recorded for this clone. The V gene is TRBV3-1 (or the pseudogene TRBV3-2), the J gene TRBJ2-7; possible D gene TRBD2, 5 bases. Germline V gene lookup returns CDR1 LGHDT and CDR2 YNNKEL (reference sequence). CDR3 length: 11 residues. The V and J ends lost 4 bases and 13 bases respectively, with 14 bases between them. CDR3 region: CASSPQGRVYF. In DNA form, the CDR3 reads TGTGCCAGCAGCCCTCAAGGGAGAGTTTACTTC.

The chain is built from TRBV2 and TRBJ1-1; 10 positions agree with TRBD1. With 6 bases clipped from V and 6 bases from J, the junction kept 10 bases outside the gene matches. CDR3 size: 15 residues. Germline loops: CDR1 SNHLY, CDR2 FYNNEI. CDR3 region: CASRGRDRGKAEAFF. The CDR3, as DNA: TGTGCCAGCAGGGGTCGGGACAGGGGAAAAGCTGAAGCTTTCTTT.

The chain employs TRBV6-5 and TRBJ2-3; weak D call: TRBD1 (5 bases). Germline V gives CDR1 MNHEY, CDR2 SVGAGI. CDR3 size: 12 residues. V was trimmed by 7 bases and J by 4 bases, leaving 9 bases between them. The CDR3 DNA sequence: TGTGCCAGCAATAGGGGCGCAGATACGCAGTATTTT. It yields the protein CASNRGADTQYF.

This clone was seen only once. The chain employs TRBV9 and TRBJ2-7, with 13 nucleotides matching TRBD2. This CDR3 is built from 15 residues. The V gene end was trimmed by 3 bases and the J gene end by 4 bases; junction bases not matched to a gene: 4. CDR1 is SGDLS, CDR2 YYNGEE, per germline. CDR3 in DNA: TGTGCCAGCAGCGAGGGACTAGCGGGAACGTACGAGCAGTACTTC. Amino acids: CASSEGLAGTYEQYF.

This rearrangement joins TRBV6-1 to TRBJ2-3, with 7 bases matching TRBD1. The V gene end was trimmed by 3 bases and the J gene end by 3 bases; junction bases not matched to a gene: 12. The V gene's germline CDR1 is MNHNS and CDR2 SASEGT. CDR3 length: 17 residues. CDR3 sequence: CASSDFLRGSETDTQYF. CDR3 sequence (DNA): TGTGCCAGCAGTGATTTCCTCAGGGGGTCTGAGACAGATACGCAGTATTTT.

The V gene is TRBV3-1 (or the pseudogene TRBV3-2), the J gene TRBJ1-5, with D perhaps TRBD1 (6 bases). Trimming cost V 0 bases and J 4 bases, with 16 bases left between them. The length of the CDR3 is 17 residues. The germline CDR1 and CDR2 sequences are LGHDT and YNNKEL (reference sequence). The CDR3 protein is CASSQEGGGRGNQPQHF. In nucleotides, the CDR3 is TGTGCCAGCAGCCAAGAAGGCGGGGGCAGAGGAAATCAGCCCCAGCATTTT.

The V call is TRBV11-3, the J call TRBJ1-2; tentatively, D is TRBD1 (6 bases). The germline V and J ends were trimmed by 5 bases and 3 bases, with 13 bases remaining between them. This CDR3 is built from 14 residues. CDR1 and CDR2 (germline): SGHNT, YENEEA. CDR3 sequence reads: CASSQGTAYYGYTF. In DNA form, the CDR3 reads TGTGCCAGCAGCCAGGGGACGGCATACTATGGCTACACCTTC.

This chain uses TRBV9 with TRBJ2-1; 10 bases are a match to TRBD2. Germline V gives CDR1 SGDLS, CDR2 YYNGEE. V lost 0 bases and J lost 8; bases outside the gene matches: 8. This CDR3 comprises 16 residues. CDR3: CASSVAQASGRHEQFF. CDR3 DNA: TGTGCCAGCAGCGTAGCTCAAGCTAGCGGGAGACATGAGCAGTTCTTC.

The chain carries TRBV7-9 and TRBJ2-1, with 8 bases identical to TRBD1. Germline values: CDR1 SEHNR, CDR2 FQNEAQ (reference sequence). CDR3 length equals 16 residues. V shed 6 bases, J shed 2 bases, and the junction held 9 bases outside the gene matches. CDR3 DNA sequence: TGTGCCAGCAGTTCTCGGACAGGGTTGGCCTACAATGAGCAGTTCTTC. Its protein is CASSSRTGLAYNEQFF. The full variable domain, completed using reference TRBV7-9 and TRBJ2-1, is DTGVSQNPRHKITKRGQNVTFRCDPISEHNRLYWYRQTLGQGPEFLTYFQNEAQLEKSRLLSDRFSAERPKGSFSTLEIQRTEQGDSAMYLCASSSRTGLAYNEQFFGPGTRLTVL.